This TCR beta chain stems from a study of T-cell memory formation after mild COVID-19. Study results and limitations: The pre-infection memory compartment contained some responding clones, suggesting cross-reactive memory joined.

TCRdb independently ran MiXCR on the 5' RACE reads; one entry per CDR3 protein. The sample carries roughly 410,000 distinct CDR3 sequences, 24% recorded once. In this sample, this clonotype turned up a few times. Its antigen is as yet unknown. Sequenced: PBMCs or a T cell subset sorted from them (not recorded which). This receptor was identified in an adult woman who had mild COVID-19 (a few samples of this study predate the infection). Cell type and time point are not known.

The CDR3 DNA reads as TGTGCCAGCAGCTTAACTGGACTCCGGGAAGATACGCAGTATTTT. This sequence encodes CASSLTGLREDTQYF. The chain carries TRBV7-8 and TRBJ2-3; D is possibly TRBD2 (5 bases). Germline CDR1 SGHVS, CDR2 FQNEAQ. CDR3 length: 15 residues. V was clipped by 2 bases and J by 5 bases, with 14 bases between them.